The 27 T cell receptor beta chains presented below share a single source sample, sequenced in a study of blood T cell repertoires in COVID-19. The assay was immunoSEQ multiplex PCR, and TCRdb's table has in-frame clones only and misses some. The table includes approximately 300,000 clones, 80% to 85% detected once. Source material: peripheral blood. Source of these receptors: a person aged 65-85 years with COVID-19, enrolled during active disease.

CDR3 protein: CASSSQLGNTIYF. DNA of the CDR3: TGTGCCAGCAGTTCCCAACTCGGAAACACCATATATTTT. The chain is built from TRBV6-6 and TRBJ1-3; D uncertain. V lost 4 bases, J lost 4 bases, and 8 bases lay in between. In germline, CDR1 is MNHNY, CDR2 SVGAGI (reference sequence). CDR3 length: 13 residues.

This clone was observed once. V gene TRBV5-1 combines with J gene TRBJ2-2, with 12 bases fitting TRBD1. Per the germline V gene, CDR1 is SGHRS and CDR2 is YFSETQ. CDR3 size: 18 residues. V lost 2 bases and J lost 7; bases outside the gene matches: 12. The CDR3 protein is CASSFRDRGLWGNGELFF. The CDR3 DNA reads TGCGCCAGCAGCTTCCGGGACAGGGGGCTTTGGGGGAACGGGGAGCTGTTTTTT.

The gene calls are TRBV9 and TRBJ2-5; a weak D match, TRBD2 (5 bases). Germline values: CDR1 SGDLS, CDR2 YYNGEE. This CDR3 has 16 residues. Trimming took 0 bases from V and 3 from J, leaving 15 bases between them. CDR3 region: CASSVAGVRLKETQYF. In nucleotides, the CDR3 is TGTGCCAGCAGCGTAGCTGGGGTTCGACTAAAAGAGACCCAGTACTTC.

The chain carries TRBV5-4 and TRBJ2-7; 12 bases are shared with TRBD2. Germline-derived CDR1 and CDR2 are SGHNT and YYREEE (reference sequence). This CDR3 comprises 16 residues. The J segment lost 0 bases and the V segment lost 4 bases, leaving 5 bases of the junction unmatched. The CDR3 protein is CASSRKTSGSSYEQYF. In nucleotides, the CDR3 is TGTGCCAGCAGCCGAAAGACTAGCGGGAGCTCCTACGAGCAGTACTTC.

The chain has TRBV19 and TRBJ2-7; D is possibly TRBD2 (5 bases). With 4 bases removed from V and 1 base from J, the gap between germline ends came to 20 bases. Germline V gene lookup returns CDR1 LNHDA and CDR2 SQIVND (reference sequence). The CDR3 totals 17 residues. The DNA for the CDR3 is TGTGCCAGTAGTACTTTTTTGGGCGAGGGTATGTCCTACGAGCAGTACTTC. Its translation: CASSTFLGEGMSYEQYF.

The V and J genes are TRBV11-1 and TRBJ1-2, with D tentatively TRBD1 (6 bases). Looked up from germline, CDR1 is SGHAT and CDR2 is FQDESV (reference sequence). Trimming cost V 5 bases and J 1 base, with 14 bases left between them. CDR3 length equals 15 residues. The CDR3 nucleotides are TGTGCCAGCAGCAAAGACCAGGACAGTAACTATGGCTACACCTTC. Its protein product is CASSKDQDSNYGYTF.

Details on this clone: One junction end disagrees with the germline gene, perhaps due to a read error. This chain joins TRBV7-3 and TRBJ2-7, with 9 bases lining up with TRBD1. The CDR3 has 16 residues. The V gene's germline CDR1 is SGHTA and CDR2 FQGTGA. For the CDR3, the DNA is TGTGCCAGCAGCATAACATTACGGGACAGGGTTGACGAGCAGTACTTC. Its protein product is CASSITLRDRVDEQYF. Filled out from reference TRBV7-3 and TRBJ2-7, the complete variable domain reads GAGVSQTPSNKVTEKGKYVELRCDPISGHTALYWYRQSLGQGPEFLIYFQGTGAADDSGLPNDRFFAVRPEGSVSTLKIQRTERGDSAVYLCASSITLRDRVDEQYFGPGTRLTVT.

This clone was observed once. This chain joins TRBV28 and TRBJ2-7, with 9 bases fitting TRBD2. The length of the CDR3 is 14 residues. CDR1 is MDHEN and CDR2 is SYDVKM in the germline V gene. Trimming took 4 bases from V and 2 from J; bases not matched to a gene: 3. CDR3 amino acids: CASSSLAGTYEQYF. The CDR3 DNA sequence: TGTGCCAGCAGTTCCCTAGCGGGAACCTACGAGCAGTACTTC.

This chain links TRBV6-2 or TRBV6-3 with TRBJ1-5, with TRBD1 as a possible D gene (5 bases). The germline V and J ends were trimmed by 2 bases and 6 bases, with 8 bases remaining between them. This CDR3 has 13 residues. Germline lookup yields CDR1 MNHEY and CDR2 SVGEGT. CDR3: CASSYGGGQPQHF. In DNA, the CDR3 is TGTGCCAGCAGTTACGGGGGAGGTCAGCCCCAGCATTTT.

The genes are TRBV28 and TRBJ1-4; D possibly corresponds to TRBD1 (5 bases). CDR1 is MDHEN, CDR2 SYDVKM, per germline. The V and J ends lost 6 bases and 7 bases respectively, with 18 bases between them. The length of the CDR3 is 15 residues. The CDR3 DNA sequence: TGTGCCAGCAGCTCCAACAGCGGGGCAGCTGAAAAACTGTTTTTT. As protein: CASSSNSGAAEKLFF.

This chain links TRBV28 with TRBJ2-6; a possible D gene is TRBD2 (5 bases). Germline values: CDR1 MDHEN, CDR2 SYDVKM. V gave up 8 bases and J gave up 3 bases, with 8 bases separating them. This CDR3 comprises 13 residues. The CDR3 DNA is TGTGCCAGCGGACGGGGTGGGGCCAACGTCCTGACTTTC. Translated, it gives CASGRGGANVLTF.

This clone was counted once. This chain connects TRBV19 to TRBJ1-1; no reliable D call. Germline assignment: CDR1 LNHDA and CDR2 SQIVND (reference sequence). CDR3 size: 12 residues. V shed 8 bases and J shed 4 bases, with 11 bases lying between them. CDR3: CASGVRGTEAFF. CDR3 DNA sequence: TGTGCCAGTGGGGTGCGGGGCACTGAAGCTTTCTTT.

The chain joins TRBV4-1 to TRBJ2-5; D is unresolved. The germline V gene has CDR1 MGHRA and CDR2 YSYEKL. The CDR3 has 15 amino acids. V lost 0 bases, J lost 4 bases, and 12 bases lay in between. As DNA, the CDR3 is TGCGCCAGCAGCCAAGAAGGAGACCCTGGAGAGACCCAGTACTTC. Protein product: CASSQEGDPGETQYF.

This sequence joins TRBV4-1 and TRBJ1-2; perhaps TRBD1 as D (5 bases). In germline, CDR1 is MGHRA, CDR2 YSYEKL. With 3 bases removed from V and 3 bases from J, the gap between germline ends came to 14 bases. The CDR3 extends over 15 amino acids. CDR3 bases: TGCGCCAGCAGCCACTTGGGGGGTAAGGACTATGGCTACACCTTC. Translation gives CASSHLGGKDYGYTF.

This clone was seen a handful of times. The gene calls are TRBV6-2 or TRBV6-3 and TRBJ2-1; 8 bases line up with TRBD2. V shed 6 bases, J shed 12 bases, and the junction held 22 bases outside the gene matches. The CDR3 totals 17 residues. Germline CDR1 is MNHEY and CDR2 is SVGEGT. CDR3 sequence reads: CASSRIPPGRGELRQFF. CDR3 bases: TGTGCCAGCAGCCGAATCCCTCCCGGGCGGGGGGAATTGAGGCAGTTCTTC.

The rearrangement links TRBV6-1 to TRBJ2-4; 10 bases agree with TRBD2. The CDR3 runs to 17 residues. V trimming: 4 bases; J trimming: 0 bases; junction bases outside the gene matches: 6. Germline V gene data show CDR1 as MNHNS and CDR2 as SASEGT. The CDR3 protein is CASSAALAGVAKNIQYF. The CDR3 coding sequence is TGTGCCAGCAGTGCGGCTCTAGCGGGGGTAGCCAAAAACATTCAGTACTTC.

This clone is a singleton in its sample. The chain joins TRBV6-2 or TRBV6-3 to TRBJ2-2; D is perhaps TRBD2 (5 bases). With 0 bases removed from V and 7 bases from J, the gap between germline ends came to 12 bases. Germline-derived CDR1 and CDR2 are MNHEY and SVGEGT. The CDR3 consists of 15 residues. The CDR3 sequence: CASSYSTVLGGELFF. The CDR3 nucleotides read TGTGCCAGCAGTTACTCGACGGTACTAGGCGGGGAGCTGTTTTTT.

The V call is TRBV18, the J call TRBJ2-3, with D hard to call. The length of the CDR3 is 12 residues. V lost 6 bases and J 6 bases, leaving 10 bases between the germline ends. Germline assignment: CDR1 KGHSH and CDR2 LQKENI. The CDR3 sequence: CASSQRSDTQYF. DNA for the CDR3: TGTGCCAGCTCCCAGAGGTCGGATACGCAGTATTTT.

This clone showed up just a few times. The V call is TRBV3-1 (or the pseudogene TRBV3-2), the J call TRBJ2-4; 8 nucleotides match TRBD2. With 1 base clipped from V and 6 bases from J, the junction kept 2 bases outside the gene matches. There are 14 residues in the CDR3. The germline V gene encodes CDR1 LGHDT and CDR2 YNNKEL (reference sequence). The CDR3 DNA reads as TGTGCCAGCAGCCAAGTTGCGGGAGGAAACATTCAGTACTTC. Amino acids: CASSQVAGGNIQYF.

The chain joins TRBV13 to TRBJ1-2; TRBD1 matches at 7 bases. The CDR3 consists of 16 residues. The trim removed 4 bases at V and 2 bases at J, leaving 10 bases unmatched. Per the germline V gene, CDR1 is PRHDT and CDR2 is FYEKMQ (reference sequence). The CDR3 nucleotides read TGTGCCAGCAGCTCCAACGGACAGGAGATAAACTATGGCTACACCTTC. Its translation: CASSSNGQEINYGYTF.

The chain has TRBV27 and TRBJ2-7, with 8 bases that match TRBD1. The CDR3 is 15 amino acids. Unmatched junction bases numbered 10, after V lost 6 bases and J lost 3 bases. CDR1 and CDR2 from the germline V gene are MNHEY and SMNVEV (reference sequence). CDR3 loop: CASRAQGQGLYEQYF. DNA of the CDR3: TGTGCCAGCAGAGCCCAAGGACAGGGACTCTACGAGCAGTACTTC.

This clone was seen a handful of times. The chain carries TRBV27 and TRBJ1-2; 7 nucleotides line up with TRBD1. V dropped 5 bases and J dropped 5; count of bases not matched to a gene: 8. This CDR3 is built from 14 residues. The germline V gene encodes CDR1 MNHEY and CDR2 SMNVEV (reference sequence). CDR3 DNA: TGTGCCAGCAGTCCCAGGGGGACCGAATATGGCTACACCTTC. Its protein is CASSPRGTEYGYTF.

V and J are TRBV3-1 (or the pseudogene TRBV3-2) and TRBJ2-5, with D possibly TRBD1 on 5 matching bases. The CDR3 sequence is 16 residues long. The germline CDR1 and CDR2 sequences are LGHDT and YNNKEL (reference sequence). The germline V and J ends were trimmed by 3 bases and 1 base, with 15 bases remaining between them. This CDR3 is CASSQPYYRTQETQYF. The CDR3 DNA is TGTGCCAGCAGCCAGCCATACTACAGGACCCAAGAGACCCAGTACTTC.

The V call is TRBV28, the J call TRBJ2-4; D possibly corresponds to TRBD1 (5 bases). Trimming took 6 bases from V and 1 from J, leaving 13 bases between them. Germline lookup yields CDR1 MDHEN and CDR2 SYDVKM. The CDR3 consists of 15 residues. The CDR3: CASRRQQVAKNIQYF. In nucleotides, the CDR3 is TGTGCCAGCAGACGTCAACAGGTTGCCAAAAACATTCAGTACTTC.

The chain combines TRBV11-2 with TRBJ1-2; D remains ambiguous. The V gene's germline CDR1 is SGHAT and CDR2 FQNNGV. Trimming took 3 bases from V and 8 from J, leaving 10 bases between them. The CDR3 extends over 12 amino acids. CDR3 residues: CASSFSSGGYTF. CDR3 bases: TGTGCCAGCAGCTTTTCGTCGGGAGGCTACACCTTC.

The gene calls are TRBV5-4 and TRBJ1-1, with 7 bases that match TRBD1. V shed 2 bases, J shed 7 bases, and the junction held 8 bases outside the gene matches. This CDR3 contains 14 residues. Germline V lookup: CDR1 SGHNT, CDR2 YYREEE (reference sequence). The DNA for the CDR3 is TGTGCCAGCAGCTTAGAACTGCGGGACAGTGAAGCTTTCTTT. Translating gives CASSLELRDSEAFF.

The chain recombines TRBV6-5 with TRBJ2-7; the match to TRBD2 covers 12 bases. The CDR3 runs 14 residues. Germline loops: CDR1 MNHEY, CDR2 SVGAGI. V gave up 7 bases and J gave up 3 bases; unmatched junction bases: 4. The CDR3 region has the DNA TGTGCCAGCAAGACTAGCGGGAGACTCTACGAGCAGTACTTC. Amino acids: CASKTSGRLYEQYF.